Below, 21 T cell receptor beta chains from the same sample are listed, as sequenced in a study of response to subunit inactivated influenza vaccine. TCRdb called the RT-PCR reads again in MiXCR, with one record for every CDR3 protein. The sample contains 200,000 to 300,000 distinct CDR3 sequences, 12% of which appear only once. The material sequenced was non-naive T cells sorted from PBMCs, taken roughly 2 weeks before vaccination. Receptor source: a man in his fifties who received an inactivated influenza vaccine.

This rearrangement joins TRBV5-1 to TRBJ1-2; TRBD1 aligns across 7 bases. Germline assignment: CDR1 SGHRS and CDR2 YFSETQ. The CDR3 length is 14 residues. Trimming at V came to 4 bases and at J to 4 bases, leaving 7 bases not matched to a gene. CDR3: CASSVDRWIYGYTF. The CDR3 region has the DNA TGCGCCAGCAGCGTGGACAGGTGGATCTATGGCTACACCTTC.

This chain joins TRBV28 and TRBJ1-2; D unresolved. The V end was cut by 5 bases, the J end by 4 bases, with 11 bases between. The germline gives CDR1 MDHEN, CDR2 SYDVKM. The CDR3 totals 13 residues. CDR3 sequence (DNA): TGTGCCAGCAGTATAACGTCGGCCTATGGCTACACCTTC. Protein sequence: CASSITSAYGYTF.

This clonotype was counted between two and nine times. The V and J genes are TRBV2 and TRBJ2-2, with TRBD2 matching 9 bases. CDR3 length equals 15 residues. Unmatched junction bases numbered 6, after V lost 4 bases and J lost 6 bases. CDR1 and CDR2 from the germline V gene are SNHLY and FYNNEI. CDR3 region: CASSGVSSGAGELFF. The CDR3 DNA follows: TGTGCCAGCAGTGGAGTTTCTAGCGGGGCCGGGGAGCTGTTTTTT. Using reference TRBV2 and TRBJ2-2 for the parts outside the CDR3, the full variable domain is EPEVTQTPSHQVTQMGQEVILRCVPISNHLYFYWYRQILGQKVEFLVSFYNNEISEKSEIFDDQFSVERPDGSNFTLKIRSTKLEDSAMYFCASSGVSSGAGELFFGEGSRLTVL.

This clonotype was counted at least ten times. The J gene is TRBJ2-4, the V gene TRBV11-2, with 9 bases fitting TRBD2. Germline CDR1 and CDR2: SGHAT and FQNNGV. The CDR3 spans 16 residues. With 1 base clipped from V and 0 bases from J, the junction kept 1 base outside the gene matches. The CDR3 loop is CASSLASGVAKNIQYF. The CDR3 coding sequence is TGTGCCAGCAGCTTAGCTAGCGGGGTAGCCAAAAACATTCAGTACTTC.

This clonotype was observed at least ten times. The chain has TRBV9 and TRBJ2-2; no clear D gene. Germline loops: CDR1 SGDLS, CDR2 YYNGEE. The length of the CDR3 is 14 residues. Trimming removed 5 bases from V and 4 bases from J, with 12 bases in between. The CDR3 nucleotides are TGTGCCAGCAGGGGCGGTTCGGGCACCGGGGAGCTGTTTTTT. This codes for CASRGGSGTGELFF.

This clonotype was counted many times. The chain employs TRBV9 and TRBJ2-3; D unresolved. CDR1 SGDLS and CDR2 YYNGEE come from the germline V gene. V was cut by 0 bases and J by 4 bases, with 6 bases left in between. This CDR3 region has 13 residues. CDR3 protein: CASSVAPADTQYF. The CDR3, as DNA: TGTGCCAGCAGCGTAGCCCCAGCAGATACGCAGTATTTT.

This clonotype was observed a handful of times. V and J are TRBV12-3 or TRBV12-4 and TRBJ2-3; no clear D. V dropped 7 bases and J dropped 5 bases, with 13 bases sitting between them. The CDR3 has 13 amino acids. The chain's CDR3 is CASTSHGGDTQYF. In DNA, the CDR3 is TGTGCCAGCACCTCTCACGGTGGAGATACGCAGTATTTT.

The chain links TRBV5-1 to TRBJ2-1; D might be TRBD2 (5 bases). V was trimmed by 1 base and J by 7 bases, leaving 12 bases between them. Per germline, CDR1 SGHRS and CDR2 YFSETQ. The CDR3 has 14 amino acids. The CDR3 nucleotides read TGCGCCAGCAGCTTGCGAATAGAGGGTAATGAGCAGTTCTTC. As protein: CASSLRIEGNEQFF.

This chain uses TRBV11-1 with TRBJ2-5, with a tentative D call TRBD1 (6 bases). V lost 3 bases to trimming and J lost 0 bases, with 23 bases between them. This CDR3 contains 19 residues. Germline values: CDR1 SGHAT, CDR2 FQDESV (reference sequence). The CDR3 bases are TGTGCCAGCAGCTTTCCGGACAGAGAGAGAAGTAAAGACCAAGAGACCCAGTACTTC. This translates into CASSFPDRERSKDQETQYF.

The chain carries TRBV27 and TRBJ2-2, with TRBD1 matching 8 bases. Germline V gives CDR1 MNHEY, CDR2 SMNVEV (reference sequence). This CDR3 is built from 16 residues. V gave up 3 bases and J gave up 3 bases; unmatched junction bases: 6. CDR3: CASSFVWTGHTGELFF. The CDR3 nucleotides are TGTGCCAGCAGTTTCGTCTGGACAGGGCACACCGGGGAGCTGTTTTTT.

Here the CDR3 reads CASSLGLAGAPSTDTQYF. For the CDR3, the DNA is TGTGCCAGCAGCTTGGGGCTAGCGGGAGCCCCTAGCACAGATACGCAGTATTTT. The chain joins TRBV7-2 to TRBJ2-3; TRBD2 matches at 10 bases. Germline values: CDR1 SGHTA, CDR2 FQGNSA. The CDR3 totals 18 residues. With V trimmed by 3 bases and J by 0 bases, 9 bases remained unmatched.

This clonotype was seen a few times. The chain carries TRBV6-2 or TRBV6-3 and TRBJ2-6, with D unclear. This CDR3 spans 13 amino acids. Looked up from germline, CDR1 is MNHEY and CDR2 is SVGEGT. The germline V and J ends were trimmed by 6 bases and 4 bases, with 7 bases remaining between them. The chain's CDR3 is CASRPGGANVLTF. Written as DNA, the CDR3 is TGTGCCAGCAGACCAGGAGGGGCCAACGTCCTGACTTTC.

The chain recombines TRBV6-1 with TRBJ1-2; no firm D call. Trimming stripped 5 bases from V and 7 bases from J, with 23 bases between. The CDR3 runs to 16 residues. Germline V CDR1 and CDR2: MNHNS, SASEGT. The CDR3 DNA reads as TGTGCCAGCAGTCCCCGAACTAGTCTGAAATGGGGTGGCTACACCTTC. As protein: CASSPRTSLKWGGYTF.

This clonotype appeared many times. This CDR3 is CSVARSFLNTEAFF. The CDR3 DNA reads TGCAGCGTTGCTCGGAGTTTCCTGAACACTGAAGCTTTCTTT. The chain has TRBV29-1 and TRBJ1-1; D unresolved. Germline loops: CDR1 SQVTM, CDR2 ANQGSEA. The CDR3 runs 14 residues. V was clipped by 4 bases and J by 0 bases, with 12 bases between them.

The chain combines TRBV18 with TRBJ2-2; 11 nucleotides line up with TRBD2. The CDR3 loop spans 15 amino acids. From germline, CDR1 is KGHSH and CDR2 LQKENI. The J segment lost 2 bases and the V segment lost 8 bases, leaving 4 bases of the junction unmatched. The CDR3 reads CASPGLAGNTGELFF. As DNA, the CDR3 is TGTGCCAGCCCCGGACTAGCGGGCAACACCGGGGAGCTGTTTTTT.

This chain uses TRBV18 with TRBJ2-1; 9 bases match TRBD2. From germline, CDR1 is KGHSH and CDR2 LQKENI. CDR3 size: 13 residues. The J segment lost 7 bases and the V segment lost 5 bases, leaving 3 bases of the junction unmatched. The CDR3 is CASSAAGGNEQFF. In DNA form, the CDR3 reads TGTGCCAGCTCAGCCGCGGGGGGGAATGAGCAGTTCTTC.

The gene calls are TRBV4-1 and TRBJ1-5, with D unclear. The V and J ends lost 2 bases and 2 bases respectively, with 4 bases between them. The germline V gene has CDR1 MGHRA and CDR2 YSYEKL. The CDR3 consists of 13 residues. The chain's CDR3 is CASSQLGNQPQHF. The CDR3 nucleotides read TGCGCCAGCAGCCAACTCGGCAATCAGCCCCAGCATTTT.

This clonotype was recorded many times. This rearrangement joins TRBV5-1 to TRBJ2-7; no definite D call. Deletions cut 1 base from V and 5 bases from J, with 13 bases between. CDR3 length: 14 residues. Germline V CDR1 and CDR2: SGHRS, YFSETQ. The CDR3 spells CASSLQVSSDEQYF. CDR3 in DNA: TGCGCCAGCAGCTTGCAGGTTTCAAGCGACGAGCAGTACTTC.

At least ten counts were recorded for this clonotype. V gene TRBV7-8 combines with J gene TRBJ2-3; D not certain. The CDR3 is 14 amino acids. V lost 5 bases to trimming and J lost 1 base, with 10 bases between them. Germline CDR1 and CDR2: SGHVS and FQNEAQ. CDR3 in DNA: TGTGCCAGCAGCCCCCAGGCTGGCACAGATACGCAGTATTTT. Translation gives CASSPQAGTDTQYF.

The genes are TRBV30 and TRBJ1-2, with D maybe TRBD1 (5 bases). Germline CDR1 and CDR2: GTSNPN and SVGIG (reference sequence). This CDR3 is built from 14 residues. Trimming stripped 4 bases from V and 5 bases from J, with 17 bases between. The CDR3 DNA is TGTGCCTGGATCCATTCAGGGCGTACATATGGCTACACCTTC. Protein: CAWIHSGRTYGYTF.

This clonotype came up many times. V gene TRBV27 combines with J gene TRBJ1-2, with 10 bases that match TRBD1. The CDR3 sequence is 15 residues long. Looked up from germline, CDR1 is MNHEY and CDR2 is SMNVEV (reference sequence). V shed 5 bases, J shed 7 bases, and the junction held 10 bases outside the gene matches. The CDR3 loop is CASSLLTGGVTGYTF. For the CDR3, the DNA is TGTGCCAGCAGTCTCTTGACAGGGGGCGTAACTGGCTACACCTTC.